This T cell receptor beta chain was documented in a study of blood T cell repertoires in COVID-19. In the study overall: Sites across the United States, Italy and Spain contributed samples from acute and convalescent COVID-19.

Germline CDR1 and CDR2: SGDLS and YYNGEE. Deletions cut 6 bases from V and 7 bases from J, with 17 bases between. The CDR3 sequence is 13 residues long. Authors' methods: Counts of nucleated cells, estimated from reference gene primer amplification, were obtained. Sequenced by immunoSEQ multiplex PCR; TCRdb stores in-frame clones only, minus some. The DNA was the basis for D and trimming; V, J and clone size are from that table. The sample includes 90,000 to 100,000 clones, 84% of them seen just once. This clone appeared once. This TCR was sampled from a man between 65 and 79 years old with active or convalescent COVID-19. This chain links TRBV9 with TRBJ2-7; tentative D call: TRBD2 (6 bases). Sample: peripheral blood. The CDR3 nucleotides are TGTGCCAGCAACCCCGGACTATTAGGGGAGCAGTACTTC. Amino acid sequence: CASNPGLLGEQYF.